This is a list of T cell receptor beta chains from one sample in a study of response to subunit inactivated influenza vaccine. MiXCR, run by TCRdb on the RT-PCR reads, gives a single entry per CDR3 protein. The top ten hold roughly a tenth of the sample, which has roughly 760,000 distinct CDR3 sequences, 20% to 25% seen once. The source material was PBMCs from blood, sampled about 5 days after vaccination. The receptors were gathered from a man between 50 and 59 years old who received an inactivated influenza vaccine. Both conserved end residues are part of each CDR3. D genes are given only for firm matches. Not every row has a clone size; where given, it reads once, few, many or a size class.

V gene: TRBV6-1; J gene: TRBJ1-2; D gene: TRBD1; clone size: -; CDR3 DNA: TGTGCCACGACGGGGGACAGGGGGATCGGCTACACCTTC; CDR3 protein: CATTGDRGIGYTF
V gene: TRBV4-3; J gene: TRBJ1-3; D gene: -; clone size: many; CDR3 DNA: TGCGCCAGCAGCCAAGACGCCGTCAGGCTCAACTCTGGAAACACCATATATTTT; CDR3 protein: CASSQDAVRLNSGNTIYF
V gene: TRBV29-1; J gene: TRBJ2-3; D gene: TRBD2; clone size: few; CDR3 DNA: TGCAGCGTTGAATTGGGGAGGGGTACAGATACGCAGTATTTT; CDR3 protein: CSVELGRGTDTQYF
V gene: TRBV20-1; J gene: TRBJ1-2; D gene: TRBD1; clone size: -; CDR3 DNA: TGCAGTGCTAGAGAGTCGACGGGACAGAATTCGTATGGCTACACCTTC; CDR3 protein: CSARESTGQNSYGYTF
V gene: TRBV28; J gene: TRBJ2-2; D gene: -; clone size: -; CDR3 DNA: TGTGCCAGCATTAGGGTAGACACCGGGGAGCTGTTTTTT; CDR3 protein: CASIRVDTGELFF
V gene: TRBV6-9; J gene: TRBJ2-5; D gene: TRBD2; clone size: few; CDR3 DNA: TGTGCCAGCAGTTATACGCTTTATTTACGGACTAGCGGGAGAGGGGAGACCCAGTACTTC; CDR3 protein: CASSYTLYLRTSGRGETQYF
V gene: TRBV28; J gene: TRBJ2-2; D gene: TRBD1; clone size: few; CDR3 DNA: TGTGCCAGCAGTTTTCGGACAGGGCACACCGGGGAGCTGTTTTTT; CDR3 protein: CASSFRTGHTGELFF
V gene: TRBV4-3; J gene: TRBJ1-6; D gene: -; clone size: -; CDR3 DNA: TGCGCCAGCAGCCCTCGGGGGGGAGGGGATGGTCCCCTCCACTTT; CDR3 protein: CASSPRGGGDGPLHF
V gene: TRBV3-1; J gene: TRBJ2-1; D gene: TRBD2; clone size: few; CDR3 DNA: TGTGCCAGCAGCCCTAGACTAGCGGGGGTTAGGTCCTACAATGAGCAGTTCTTC; CDR3 protein: CASSPRLAGVRSYNEQFF
V gene: TRBV6-5; J gene: TRBJ2-2; D gene: TRBD2; clone size: -; CDR3 DNA: TGTGCCAGCAGTTACGACCGGGGGGCCGGGGAGCTGTTTTTT; CDR3 protein: CASSYDRGAGELFF
V gene: TRBV27; J gene: TRBJ2-7; D gene: -; clone size: -; CDR3 DNA: TGTGCCAGCAGTTCCCGACATGGGGATTCCTACGAGCAGTACTTC; CDR3 protein: CASSSRHGDSYEQYF
V gene: TRBV7-2; J gene: TRBJ2-1; D gene: TRBD2; clone size: many; CDR3 DNA: TGTGCCAGCAGCTTGGTTGCGGTAGCGGGAGGGCATGAGCAGTTCTTC; CDR3 protein: CASSLVAVAGGHEQFF
V gene: TRBV29-1; J gene: TRBJ2-7; D gene: -; clone size: few; CDR3 DNA: TGCAGCGTTGGAGACAAAAGACTACCCTACGAGCAGTACTTC; CDR3 protein: CSVGDKRLPYEQYF
V gene: TRBV12-3/TRBV12-4; J gene: TRBJ2-7; D gene: TRBD1; clone size: few; CDR3 DNA: TGTGCCAGCAGTCCCAATGTAAGGGACAGGGCGTACGAGCAGTACTTC; CDR3 protein: CASSPNVRDRAYEQYF
V gene: TRBV7-2; J gene: TRBJ2-1; D gene: TRBD1; clone size: -; CDR3 DNA: TGTGCCAGCAGCTTACGACAGGGGTGGGATGAGCAGTTCTTC; CDR3 protein: CASSLRQGWDEQFF
V gene: TRBV28; J gene: TRBJ2-3; D gene: TRBD1; clone size: -; CDR3 DNA: TGTGCCAGCAGCCCCAGACAGGGATGGTCAGATACGCAGTATTTT; CDR3 protein: CASSPRQGWSDTQYF
V gene: TRBV12-3/TRBV12-4; J gene: TRBJ1-2; D gene: -; clone size: -; CDR3 DNA: TGTGCCAGCCAGGGGAGTTACTACAATGGCTACACCTTC; CDR3 protein: CASQGSYYNGYTF
V gene: TRBV5-1; J gene: TRBJ2-1; D gene: -; clone size: few; CDR3 DNA: TGCGCCAGCAGCGCGGGACTACCCAGCACAGGGGAGCAGTTCTTC; CDR3 protein: CASSAGLPSTGEQFF
V gene: TRBV21-1; J gene: TRBJ2-1; D gene: -; clone size: -; CDR3 DNA: TGTGCCAGCAGCAAAGGCGGGAGCCCATTCTACAATGAGCAGTTCTTC; CDR3 protein: CASSKGGSPFYNEQFF
V gene: TRBV14; J gene: TRBJ1-3; D gene: TRBD1; clone size: -; CDR3 DNA: TGTGCCAGCAGCCCGGGACAGGCCCACACCATATATTTT; CDR3 protein: CASSPGQAHTIYF
V gene: TRBV7-8; J gene: TRBJ1-6; D gene: -; clone size: -; CDR3 DNA: TGTGCCAGCAGCTTAGAGGGAGGGGCGAATAATTCACCCCTCCACTTT; CDR3 protein: CASSLEGGANNSPLHF
V gene: TRBV7-2; J gene: TRBJ2-3; D gene: -; clone size: -; CDR3 DNA: TGTGCCAGCAGCTTAGGTGTAGCCGGGGTGAATTCGGATACGCAGTATTTT; CDR3 protein: CASSLGVAGVNSDTQYF
V gene: TRBV5-1; J gene: TRBJ2-1; D gene: TRBD2; clone size: -; CDR3 DNA: TGCGCCAGCAGCTTGGGACCTCTAGCGGGAGATGAGCAGTTCTTC; CDR3 protein: CASSLGPLAGDEQFF
V gene: TRBV7-3; J gene: TRBJ2-3; D gene: TRBD1; clone size: -; CDR3 DNA: TGTGCCAGCAGCCTCACAGGGGACAGGATGAGCACAGATACGCAGTATTTT; CDR3 protein: CASSLTGDRMSTDTQYF
V gene: TRBV5-1; J gene: TRBJ2-7; D gene: TRBD2; clone size: -; CDR3 DNA: TGCGCCAGCAGCTGGACTAGCGGGAGCAACGAGCAGTACTTC; CDR3 protein: CASSWTSGSNEQYF
V gene: TRBV4-3; J gene: TRBJ2-3; D gene: -; clone size: few; CDR3 DNA: TGCGCCAGCAGCCAAGGAACAAGGGTTTCAGATACGCAGTATTTT; CDR3 protein: CASSQGTRVSDTQYF
V gene: TRBV15; J gene: TRBJ1-1; D gene: -; clone size: few; CDR3 DNA: TGTGCCACCAGCGGGAACTACGGCCTCAAGAGCGAAGCTTTCTTT; CDR3 protein: CATSGNYGLKSEAFF
V gene: TRBV6-1; J gene: TRBJ2-1; D gene: TRBD2; clone size: few; CDR3 DNA: TGTGCCAGCACCCAGTTTCGCGGGAGCGAAAACAATGAGCAGTTCTTC; CDR3 protein: CASTQFRGSENNEQFF
V gene: TRBV11-2; J gene: TRBJ2-5; D gene: TRBD2; clone size: -; CDR3 DNA: TGTGCCAGCAGCCCCTCGGGAGCCGGGACTAGCGGACTAGGGACCCAGTACTTC; CDR3 protein: CASSPSGAGTSGLGTQYF
V gene: TRBV5-6; J gene: TRBJ2-5; D gene: -; clone size: -; CDR3 DNA: TGTGCCAGCAGCTTTCAATCCGTCGGAGAGACCCAGTACTTC; CDR3 protein: CASSFQSVGETQYF
V gene: TRBV4-3; J gene: TRBJ2-3; D gene: -; clone size: -; CDR3 DNA: TGCGCCAGCAGCCAAGGAAGTGGGTGGGAAGCGCAGGATACGCAGTATTTT; CDR3 protein: CASSQGSGWEAQDTQYF
V gene: TRBV11-2; J gene: TRBJ1-6; D gene: -; clone size: -; CDR3 DNA: TGTGCCAGCAGCTTAGGTCTGCTCATGGGGAATTCACCCCTCCACTTT; CDR3 protein: CASSLGLLMGNSPLHF
V gene: TRBV10-3; J gene: TRBJ2-7; D gene: -; clone size: few; CDR3 DNA: TGTGCCATCAGTGCTATCTCTGGCGGGCCCACCTACGAGCAGTACTTC; CDR3 protein: CAISAISGGPTYEQYF
V gene: TRBV3-1; J gene: TRBJ1-6; D gene: TRBD1; clone size: -; CDR3 DNA: TGTGCCAGCCGGGGACAGGGGGCCACTGGTTCACCCCTCCACTTT; CDR3 protein: CASRGQGATGSPLHF